This entry lists 30 T cell receptor beta chains sequenced from one sample in a study of breast tumors, draining lymph nodes, adjacent tissues. The lymph nodes were axillary draining lymph nodes from breast cancer patients. From the multiplex PCR reads, TCRdb called clonotypes with MiXCR, one entry per CDR3 protein. The data hold fewer than 250,000 distinct CDR3 sequences, with 32% observed a single time. Sequenced material: axillary lymph node tissue. These receptor sequences come from a female donor with breast cancer. Some clones in this sample may be carry-over from other donors' samples.

This clonotype has a count of ten or more. V usage is TRBV5-1 and J usage is TRBJ2-5, with a possible D match to TRBD2 (5 bases). The CDR3 is 17 amino acids. V was shortened by 4 bases and J by 0 bases, with 19 bases between the two germline ends. CDR1 is SGHRS and CDR2 is YFSETQ in the germline V gene. The CDR3 bases are TGCGCCAGCAGCCCTCATCCGGGAATGGAGTACCAAGAGACCCAGTACTTC. This gives the protein CASSPHPGMEYQETQYF.

This sequence joins TRBV9 and TRBJ2-5, with 8 bases aligning to TRBD2. The germline CDR1 and CDR2 sequences are SGDLS and YYNGEE. J lost 5 bases, V lost 0 bases, and 12 bases had no gene match. The CDR3 extends over 17 amino acids. This chain's CDR3 is CASSVGRRREAPETQYF. In DNA, the CDR3 is TGTGCCAGCAGCGTAGGGAGGCGGCGGGAGGCCCCGGAGACCCAGTACTTC. Full variable domain (outside the CDR3, taken from reference TRBV9 and TRBJ2-5): DSGVTQTPKHLITATGQRVTLRCSPRSGDLSVYWYQQSLDQGLQFLIQYYNGEERAKGNILERFSAQQFPDLHSELNLSSLELGDSALYFCASSVGRRREAPETQYFGPGTRLLVL.

The chain is built from TRBV12-3 or TRBV12-4 and TRBJ2-7, with 14 nucleotides matching TRBD2. This CDR3 has 16 amino acids. The V segment lost 4 bases and the J segment 6 bases; nucleotides outside the gene matches: 8. CDR3: CASSSGTSGRVREQYF. The DNA for the CDR3 is TGTGCCAGCAGTTCCGGGACTAGCGGGAGAGTTCGCGAGCAGTACTTC.

This clonotype has at least ten counts. Here the CDR3 reads CASSLAGREAFF. As DNA, the CDR3 is TGCGCCAGCAGCTTGGCGGGAAGGGAGGCTTTCTTT. This chain uses TRBV5-1 with TRBJ1-1, with D hard to call. This CDR3 is built from 12 residues. The germline V gene encodes CDR1 SGHRS and CDR2 YFSETQ. V lost 0 bases to trimming and J lost 11 bases, with 11 bases between them.

This clonotype appeared many times. CDR3 sequence: CASSYSITAFNEKLFF. The CDR3 region has the DNA TGTGCCAGCAGTTACTCGATAACGGCCTTTAATGAAAAACTGTTTTTT. J is TRBJ1-4 and V is TRBV6-2 or TRBV6-3; no definite D call. Per the germline V gene, CDR1 is MNHEY and CDR2 is SVGEGT. The germline V and J ends were trimmed by 0 bases and 4 bases, with 12 bases remaining between them. The CDR3 extends over 16 amino acids.

This clonotype appeared many times. The rearrangement links TRBV2 to TRBJ2-3, with a possible D match to TRBD2 (6 bases). The CDR3 has 12 amino acids. V lost 8 bases, J lost 6 bases, and 12 bases lay in between. Looked up from germline, CDR1 is SNHLY and CDR2 is FYNNEI. In nucleotides, the CDR3 is TGTGCCAGCTCGGAGGGTTGGGATACGCAGTATTTT. Translating it yields CASSEGWDTQYF.

Many counts were recorded for this clonotype. V gene TRBV9 combines with J gene TRBJ2-1, with 9 bases lining up with TRBD2. CDR1 and CDR2 (germline): SGDLS, YYNGEE. The CDR3 loop spans 14 amino acids. The V gene end was trimmed by 4 bases and the J gene end by 9 bases; junction bases not matched to a gene: 8. CDR3 region: CASSSGTSRFEQFF. CDR3 DNA sequence: TGTGCCAGCAGCTCCGGGACTAGCCGTTTTGAGCAGTTCTTC.

Turning to this clonotype: The germline gene is not matched at one end of the junction; a read error may be the cause. The chain carries TRBV6-2 or TRBV6-3 and TRBJ2-1; the D gene could be TRBD1 or TRBD2 (5 bases each). Germline CDR1 reads MNHEY; CDR2 reads SVGEGT. The CDR3 is made up of 14 amino acids. The CDR3 nucleotides are TGTGCCAGCAGTCACTCGAGGGACCCCCTGACCCAGTTCTTC. The encoded protein is CASSHSRDPLTQFF.

Of note for this clonotype: One junction end disagrees with the germline gene, perhaps due to a read error. The chain joins TRBV20-1 to TRBJ2-5; D could derive from TRBD1 or TRBD2 (5 bases each). The CDR3 totals 12 residues. Germline assignment: CDR1 DFQATT and CDR2 SNEGSKA (reference sequence). The CDR3 nucleotides read TGCAGTGCTAGCACTAGTCAAGGGACCCCGTACTTC. Its translation is CSASTSQGTPYF.

This clonotype was seen repeatedly, ten times or more. The V gene is TRBV24-1, the J gene TRBJ2-1; D not certain. Between the trimmed V and J ends, which lost 4 bases and 5 bases, there was a span of 11 bases. The CDR3 loop spans 14 amino acids. CDR1 KGHDR and CDR2 SFDVKD come from the germline V gene. CDR3 coding DNA: TGTGCCACCAGTGACCAGAGAGGCCACAATGAGCAGTTCTTC. As protein: CATSDQRGHNEQFF.

This clonotype was seen at least ten times. CDR3 nucleotides: TGCAGCGCGGGACAGTCCTACGAGCAGTACTTC. It specifies CSAGQSYEQYF. J is TRBJ2-7 and V is TRBV29-1, with TRBD1 matching over 7 bases. Germline CDR1 and CDR2: SQVTM and ANQGSEA. The CDR3 runs to 11 residues. Unmatched junction bases numbered 1, after V lost 7 bases and J lost 1 base.

Notes on this clonotype: A read error may explain this, as a much larger clone is one base away. The chain joins TRBV30 to TRBJ1-5; maybe TRBD1 (5 bases). The germline CDR1 and CDR2 sequences are GTSNPN and SVGIG (reference sequence). The CDR3 length is 14 residues. The CDR3, as DNA: TGTGCCGGGAGTCTAAGAGGACAACATCAGCCCCAGCATTTT. It encodes CAGSLRGQHQPQHF.

The chain couples TRBV10-1 to TRBJ2-7, with TRBD2 identical over 9 bases. CDR1 and CDR2 from the germline V gene are WNHNN and SYGVQD (reference sequence). This CDR3 contains 15 residues. The junction had 2 bases not matched to a gene; V was cut back by 2 bases and J by 0 bases. CDR3 sequence reads: CASSETSGSSYEQYF. The CDR3 DNA is TGCGCCAGCAGTGAGACTAGCGGGTCCTCCTACGAGCAGTACTTC.

The chain couples TRBV19 to TRBJ2-3; 11 positions match TRBD2. Germline V gene sequence: CDR1 LNHDA, CDR2 SQIVND (reference sequence). This CDR3 region has 17 residues. V lost 3 bases to trimming and J lost 0 bases; unmatched junction nucleotides: 5. Written as DNA, the CDR3 is TGTGCCAGTAGTATGACTAGCGGGACGGCAAGCACAGATACGCAGTATTTT. Residues: CASSMTSGTASTDTQYF.

The V call is TRBV19, the J call TRBJ1-4, with TRBD1 matching 11 bases. Germline CDR1 LNHDA, CDR2 SQIVND (reference sequence). J gave up 5 bases and V 4 bases, and 3 bases lay outside the gene matches. The CDR3 spans 15 residues. CDR3 sequence reads: CASSKGTGGNEKLFF. The CDR3 region has the DNA TGTGCCAGTAGTAAAGGGACAGGGGGAAATGAAAAACTGTTTTTT.

J is TRBJ2-1 and V is TRBV7-6; perhaps TRBD2 as D (6 bases). The CDR3 loop spans 15 amino acids. Germline loops: CDR1 SGHVS, CDR2 FNYEAQ. Trimming pared 6 bases from V and 6 bases from J, leaving 18 bases between. CDR3 DNA sequence: TGTGCCAGCAGTTTAAACGGGCTAGCGAGCAATGAGCAGTTCTTC. It is translated as CASSLNGLASNEQFF.

This clonotype has ten or more counts. This chain uses TRBV6-5 with TRBJ2-7; D may correspond to TRBD1 or TRBD2 (5 bases each). This CDR3 spans 14 amino acids. Per the germline V gene, CDR1 is MNHEY and CDR2 is SVGAGI. V was trimmed by 0 bases and J by 7 bases, leaving 13 bases between them. CDR3 in amino acids: CASSYSSGTGEQYF. The CDR3, as DNA: TGTGCCAGCAGTTACTCGTCCGGGACGGGAGAGCAGTACTTC.

This clonotype was observed at least ten times. CDR3 amino acids: CASSSGQYDQPQHF. Written as DNA, the CDR3 is TGTGCCAGCAGTTCAGGACAGTATGATCAGCCCCAGCATTTT. This sequence joins TRBV27 and TRBJ1-5, with D maybe TRBD1 (6 bases). The CDR3 loop spans 14 amino acids. V was trimmed by 4 bases and J by 5 bases, leaving 12 bases between them. Per germline, CDR1 MNHEY and CDR2 SMNVEV (reference sequence).

This clonotype showed up many times. J is TRBJ1-5 and V is TRBV6-6; 8 positions match TRBD1. J was trimmed by 4 bases and V by 5 bases; bases with no gene match: 13. Germline V CDR1 and CDR2: MNHNY, SVGAGI (reference sequence). The CDR3 covers 17 residues. CDR3 amino acids: CASSHRGQGGLNQPQHF. CDR3 coding DNA: TGTGCCAGCAGTCACCGCGGACAGGGAGGCCTGAATCAGCCCCAGCATTTT.

About this clonotype: It may be a read error: a sequence one base away is much more abundant. This chain links TRBV20-1 with TRBJ1-5, with D unresolved. The CDR3 has 15 residues. V lost 4 bases and J lost 6, with 19 bases in between. CDR1 and CDR2 (germline): DFQATT, SNEGSKA (reference sequence). This CDR3 is CSAKKSPEGTQPQHF. CDR3 nucleotide sequence: TGCAGTGCTAAGAAGAGCCCCGAGGGCACTCAGCCCCAGCATTTT.

This chain connects TRBV3-1 to TRBJ1-1; 8 bases match TRBD1. The CDR3 spans 15 residues. From germline, CDR1 is LGHDT and CDR2 YNNKEL (reference sequence). J gave up 0 bases and V 3 bases, and 3 bases lay outside the gene matches. Here the CDR3 DNA reads TGTGCCAGCAGCCATGGGACAGGTATGAACACTGAAGCTTTCTTT. This gives the protein CASSHGTGMNTEAFF.

This clonotype was counted at least ten times. The chain uses TRBV15 and TRBJ2-2; D is perhaps TRBD1 or TRBD2 (5 bases each). The CDR3 has 13 amino acids. Germline assignment: CDR1 LNHNV and CDR2 YYDKDF (reference sequence). Trimming left V 1 base short and J 10 bases short, with 10 bases between. The CDR3 region has the DNA TGTGCCACCAGCAGAGGGGACCTATTGGAGCTGTTTTTT. This translates into CATSRGDLLELFF. Combining the CDR3 with reference TRBV15 and TRBJ2-2 gives the whole variable domain DAMVIQNPRYQVTQFGKPVTLSCSQTLNHNVMYWYQQKSSQAPKLLFHYYDKDFNNEADTPDNFQSRRPNTSFCFLDIRSPGLGDTAMYLCATSRGDLLELFFGEGSRLTVL.

This clonotype was seen repeatedly, ten times or more. This chain links TRBV5-1 with TRBJ1-3, with unresolved D. Between the trimmed V and J ends, which lost 0 bases and 6 bases, there was a span of 13 bases. The germline CDR1 and CDR2 sequences are SGHRS and YFSETQ. This CDR3 spans 15 amino acids. The CDR3 loop is CASSLDHPSLNTIYF. The CDR3 region has the DNA TGCGCCAGCAGCTTGGATCATCCGTCTCTAAACACCATATATTTT. Complete variable domain (other parts from reference TRBV5-1 and TRBJ1-3): KAGVTQTPRYLIKTRGQQVTLSCSPISGHRSVSWYQQTPGQGLQFLFEYFSETQRNKGNFPGRFSGRQFSNSRSEMNVSTLELGDSALYLCASSLDHPSLNTIYFGEGSWLTVV.

This clonotype showed up many times. It may be a read error: a sequence one base away is much more abundant. V gene TRBV6-4 combines with J gene TRBJ1-6; no firm D call. This CDR3 spans 13 amino acids. Trimming pared 10 bases from V and 10 bases from J, leaving 17 bases between. Germline values: CDR1 MRHNA, CDR2 SNTAGT. The CDR3: CATGPGGNSPLHF. CDR3 nucleotide sequence: TGTGCCACCGGGCCAGGCGGGAACTCACCCCTCCACTTT.

J is TRBJ1-5 and V is TRBV2, with a possible D match to TRBD1 (5 bases). Trimming left V 0 bases short and J 7 bases short, with 13 bases between. The V gene's germline CDR1 is SNHLY and CDR2 FYNNEI. The length of the CDR3 is 15 residues. CDR3 in amino acids: CASSEARGSEQPQHF. CDR3 nucleotide sequence: TGTGCCAGCAGTGAAGCGAGGGGTAGTGAGCAGCCCCAGCATTTT. The full variable domain, rest sourced from reference TRBV2 and TRBJ1-5, is EPEVTQTPSHQVTQMGQEVILRCVPISNHLYFYWYRQILGQKVEFLVSFYNNEISEKSEIFDDQFSVERPDGSNFTLKIRSTKLEDSAMYFCASSEARGSEQPQHFGDGTRLSIL.

The chain carries TRBV2 and TRBJ2-5; possible D gene TRBD2, 6 bases. V was shortened by 6 bases and J by 5 bases, with 19 bases between the two germline ends. Per the germline V gene, CDR1 is SNHLY and CDR2 is FYNNEI. The CDR3 runs 15 residues. The CDR3 DNA is TGTGCCAGCAGCGTGACTGGAGGGATTGGGGAGACCCAGTACTTC. Protein product: CASSVTGGIGETQYF.

The chain employs TRBV7-2 and TRBJ2-7; 15 bases are shared with TRBD2. The CDR3 has 12 residues. Losses at the gene ends were 8 bases for V and 11 bases for J; bases not matched to a gene: 4. Germline CDR1 is SGHTA and CDR2 is FQGNSA. The CDR3 sequence is CASSRTSGREYF. In DNA, the CDR3 is TGTGCCAGCTCGCGGACTAGCGGGAGGGAGTACTTC.

The chain uses TRBV7-3 and TRBJ1-1; maybe TRBD1 (6 bases). Trimming took 3 bases from V and 0 from J, leaving 11 bases between them. The CDR3 contains 15 residues. Germline V CDR1 and CDR2: SGHTA, FQGTGA. The DNA for the CDR3 is TGTGCCAGCAGCTTCACAGGGAGCATGAACACTGAAGCTTTCTTT. Its translation: CASSFTGSMNTEAFF.

A remark on this clonotype: A much larger clone is a single base away; this may be a read error. The rearrangement links TRBV5-1 to TRBJ2-1; 10 bases agree with TRBD2. The CDR3 runs to 20 residues. The germline V gene has CDR1 SGHRS and CDR2 YFSETQ. Trimming cost V 4 bases and J 0 bases; bases outside gene matches: 16. CDR3 bases: TGCGCCAGCAGCATCCCGGGACTAGCGAACCCCGGGGGCTCCTACAATGAGCAGTTCTTC. This gives the protein CASSIPGLANPGGSYNEQFF.

This clonotype was observed many times. The chain employs TRBV20-1 and TRBJ2-3, with 7 bases fitting TRBD2. V was pared by 6 bases and J by 5 bases, with 11 bases of the junction left unmatched. CDR1 DFQATT and CDR2 SNEGSKA come from the germline V gene (reference sequence). The CDR3 runs to 14 residues. For the CDR3, the DNA is TGCAGTGCCCCTGGAGGGAGGGCCCGAGATACGCAGTATTTT. It yields the protein CSAPGGRARDTQYF.